The 7 T cell receptor beta chains below were found in one sample sequenced in a study of regulatory T cells in long-lasting Graves disease. Time point described: newly diagnosed GD, antithyroid drugs for less than 3 months. Making the TCR library involved RNA that had been extracted from PBMCs. Construction of the TCR beta libraries employed iRepertoire HTBI primers in conjunction with Arm-PCR of CDR3 regions. Each CDR3 protein is one row after TCRdb ran MiXCR on the multiplex PCR reads. The sample lists hundreds of thousands of distinct CDR3 sequences, 15% to 20% seen once, with around 27% in the top ten. In addition, the sample was reused for a study of T cells in Graves' hyperthyroidism and ophthalmopathy.

The sample here was peripheral blood mononuclear cells (PBMCs), taken at new diagnosis, from a patient treated with antithyroid drugs. These receptors all stem from a middle-aged man with Graves disease.

The chain couples TRBV20-1 to TRBJ2-1, with 9 bases lining up with TRBD1. This CDR3 region has 13 residues. Germline V gene data show CDR1 as DFQATT and CDR2 as SNEGSKA (reference sequence). CDR3 sequence reads: CSRLGQGYNEQFF. The CDR3 bases are TGCAGCAGGCTGGGACAGGGTTATAATGAGCAGTTCTTC.

This clonotype was recorded at least ten times. The chain carries TRBV6-1 and TRBJ2-1; TRBD2 aligns across 7 bases. The CDR3 is 13 amino acids. Germline assignment: CDR1 MNHNS and CDR2 SASEGT. With V trimmed by 7 bases and J by 10 bases, 10 bases remained unmatched. The CDR3 reads CASTLTSHGEQFF. Written as DNA, the CDR3 is TGTGCCAGCACTTTGACTAGCCATGGGGAGCAGTTCTTC.

This clonotype has at least ten counts. The rearrangement joins TRBV6-1 to TRBJ2-5; TRBD1 aligns across 8 bases. The CDR3 covers 14 residues. V trimming: 7 bases; J trimming: 4 bases; junction bases outside the gene matches: 8. Germline values: CDR1 MNHNS, CDR2 SASEGT. The CDR3 region is CASTRRDRLETQYF. For the CDR3, the DNA is TGTGCCAGCACCCGCCGGGACAGGTTAGAGACCCAGTACTTC.

This chain joins TRBV12-3 or TRBV12-4 and TRBJ1-2; D possibly corresponds to TRBD1 (5 bases). The CDR3 has 14 amino acids. Trimming left V 4 bases short and J 2 bases short, with 11 bases between. The CDR3 reads CASSSRGSNYGYTF. The CDR3 nucleotides read TGTGCCAGCAGTTCACGGGGGAGCAACTATGGCTACACCTTC.

Turning to this clonotype: This likely reflects a read error, since a far larger clone is one base away. The rearrangement links TRBV20-1 to TRBJ2-1, with 12 bases lining up with TRBD2. The germline V gene has CDR1 DFQATT and CDR2 SNEGSKA (reference sequence). The CDR3 is 16 residues long. J lost 13 bases, V lost 3 bases, and 16 bases had no gene match. The CDR3 bases are TGCAGTGCTAGGGGGGTGGCTAGCGGGGGGGCGGAGACCCAGTTCTTC. Translating it yields CSARGVASGGAETQFF.

This clonotype was picked up many times. The chain has TRBV20-1 and TRBJ2-7, with 7 nucleotides matching TRBD2. The CDR3 has 15 residues. V shed 5 bases and J 5 bases; nucleotides not matched to a gene: 15. The V gene's germline CDR1 is DFQATT and CDR2 SNEGSKA (reference sequence). CDR3 sequence reads: CSAPSFSGDGDEQYF. CDR3 DNA sequence: TGCAGTGCTCCGAGTTTCAGCGGGGACGGGGACGAGCAGTACTTC.

This clonotype was picked up one time. This sequence joins TRBV6-1 and TRBJ1-2; D remains unclear. The CDR3 length is 14 residues. Germline V CDR1 and CDR2: MNHNS, SASEGT. V was cut by 6 bases and J by 7 bases, with 18 bases left in between. The CDR3 sequence is CASSLEGWSAGYTF. The CDR3 nucleotides read TGTGCCAGCAGCTTGGAGGGCTGGTCGGCTGGCTACACCTTC.